In its sample, the clone carrying this T cell receptor beta chain was seen many times. Its antigen is not identified. The sample originates from a study of T cells in Graves' hyperthyroidism and ophthalmopathy. Findings and caveats of the study: Prediction of ophthalmopathy progression came a median 6.5 months pre-onset.

Amplified regions were TCR beta CDR3 sequences from RNA transcripts. HTBI primers were the set used in a first-round RT-PCR of the TCR CDR3. TCRdb processed the multiplex PCR reads anew with MiXCR; each CDR3 protein has one entry. The sample holds around 700,000 distinct CDR3 sequences; under 20% are singletons and the top ten take over 15%. The CDR3 extends over 17 amino acids. Unmatched junction bases numbered 13, after V lost 6 bases and J lost 5 bases. Criteria for exclusion of patients were uncontrolled infection, other autoimmune disease, pregnancy or lactation. Diagnostic decisions used clinical symptoms, serum thyroxine and TRAb, thyroid ultrasound and orbital computed tomography. Cells are PBMCs isolated from about 10 ml of fresh blood.

The rearrangement links TRBV12-3 or TRBV12-4 to TRBJ1-4, with 9 bases aligning to TRBD1. The sample was blood. The sequence derives from a woman aged 50 to 65 with Graves' hyperthyroidism that later progressed to Graves' ophthalmopathy. The CDR3 DNA reads as TGTGCCAGCAGCTCAATCGGAACAGGGGGCGGGAATGAAAAACTGTTTTTT. Protein product: CASSSIGTGGGNEKLFF.